A selection of T cell receptor beta chains follows, all from one sample in a study of blood T cell repertoires in COVID-19. The data were produced by immunoSEQ multiplex PCR, yet TCRdb's version contains in-frame clones alone and is incomplete. Of more than 95,000 clones in the sample, roughly 80% were seen once. The sequencing sample was made of peripheral blood. Every receptor here comes from a woman aged 70-85 years with acute or convalescent COVID-19. The conserved cysteine and the conserved F or W are not part of the CDR3 here.

TRBV5-1,TRBJ1-4,ASSLEGTGREKLF
TRBV6-5,TRBJ1-5,ASKVLGEKPQH
TRBV11-2,TRBJ2-7,ASSFSGGSYEQY
TRBV19,TRBJ1-6,ASSILAASGNSPLH
TRBV7-9,TRBJ1-4,ASSLSGQGGEKLF
TRBV4-1,TRBJ1-2,ASSQDRGLGYGYT
TRBV19,TRBJ1-6,ASSPYRDNSPLH
TRBV5-1,TRBJ2-2,ASSLEGAGELF
TRBV5-1,TRBJ2-7,ASSLDDRVGYEQY
TRBV28,TRBJ1-2,ASSLVSRGYGYT
TRBV5-6,TRBJ1-2,ASSYPRTGWGGYT
TRBV18,TRBJ2-5,ASSQRQGTGETQY
TRBV18,TRBJ1-1,ASSPRVSGTMNTEAF
TRBV6-5,TRBJ1-2,ATPGDVYGYT
TRBV27,TRBJ1-1,ASTKWGAEAF
TRBV11-2,TRBJ1-1,ASSSVTGWAEAF
TRBV5-1,TRBJ2-6,ASSLFVSSGANVLT
TRBV6-5,TRBJ1-3,ASSSGRHRNTIY
TRBV5-6,TRBJ2-7,ASRPGTGGAEQY
TRBV20-1,TRBJ1-2,SASSGYT
TRBV5-6,TRBJ1-2,ASSLGHQANYGYT
TRBV15,TRBJ2-5,ATSRDGTSGQETQY
TRBV2,TRBJ1-1,ASSVEMQLNTEAF
TRBV7-2,TRBJ1-2,ASSPGGQGRYGYT
TRBV27,TRBJ1-2,ASGRGRGGYT
TRBV2,TRBJ2-1,ASSESGRDYNEQF
TRBV11-2,TRBJ1-4,ASSLGLGEKLF
TRBV30,TRBJ2-5,ACRGPRETQY
TRBV5-1,TRBJ1-6,ASSLSGGDNSPLH
TRBV10-3,TRBJ2-3,AISGLPAGYHTDTQY
TRBV7-2,TRBJ1-1,ASSPSAVTEAF
TRBV11-3,TRBJ2-5,ASSLDRGLGETQY
TRBV9,TRBJ2-5,ASSGLGGETQY
TRBV5-1,TRBJ1-5,ASSLAGRDNQPQH
TRBV18,TRBJ1-5,ASSPTGDQPQH
TRBV5-5,TRBJ1-1,ASSFPPGNTEAF
TRBV15,TRBJ1-3,ATSRPTGPSGNTIY
TRBV7-9,TRBJ2-5,ASSTIGQGQETQY
TRBV5-6,TRBJ1-1,ASSFHTEAF
TRBV11-2,TRBJ1-3,ASSAHGGSAGNTIY
TRBV29-1,TRBJ2-7,SVWTSYEQY
TRBV24-1,TRBJ2-3,ATSDFWGGGTDTQY
TRBV30,TRBJ1-4,AWSGKGTGKEKLF
TRBV7-2,TRBJ2-3,ASSLDGGETDTQY
TRBV9,TRBJ2-7,ASSVEGRGVHEQY
TRBV5-1,TRBJ2-1,ASSPRDSYRNEQF
TRBV18,TRBJ2-6,ASSDKPQAGANVLT
TRBV28,TRBJ2-5,ASSPTGAAQETQY
TRBV4-1,TRBJ1-1,ASSQASPRGGRMNTEAF
TRBV6-5,TRBJ2-5,ASSSIDRGRETQY
TRBV28,TRBJ1-3,ASSTGNTIY
TRBV7-6,TRBJ2-7,ASSLRQPAYEQY
TRBV24-1,TRBJ1-1,ATSGQSGTEAF